Each of the 9 T cell receptor beta chains below was sequenced from the same sample in a study of T cells in Graves' hyperthyroidism and ophthalmopathy. RNA transcripts yielded amplified TCR beta CDR3 regions. HTBI primers were the set used in a first-round RT-PCR of the TCR CDR3. TCRdb re-derived calls from the multiplex PCR reads in MiXCR, one entry per CDR3 protein. Here the sample spans about 620,000 distinct CDR3 sequences, about a sixth being singletons. Sequenced sample: blood. Receptors were obtained from a woman aged 30 to 39 with Graves' hyperthyroidism.

The rearrangement uses TRBV20-1 and TRBJ2-1, with D hard to call. The germline gives CDR1 DFQATT, CDR2 SNEGSKA (reference sequence). The ends were cut back, 3 bases at V and 2 bases at J, with 11 bases in the middle. This CDR3 has 14 residues. CDR3 DNA: TGCAGTGCTAGCGGGTCACTTGCCTACAATGAGCAGTTCTTC. Translating gives CSASGSLAYNEQFF.

This clonotype was observed many times. The genes are TRBV27 and TRBJ1-1, with D perhaps matching TRBD1 (5 bases). The CDR3 loop spans 12 amino acids. Germline CDR1 reads MNHEY; CDR2 reads SMNVEV (reference sequence). Trimming shortened V by 4 bases and J by 7 bases, and 10 bases separated the two germline ends. CDR3 loop: CASSSDTGEAFF. The CDR3, as DNA: TGTGCCAGCAGTTCGGACACGGGTGAAGCTTTCTTT.

This clonotype occurred a few times. A read error may explain this, as a much larger clone is one base away. The chain uses TRBV28 and TRBJ2-7; 8 nucleotides align to TRBD1. V was clipped by 6 bases and J by 7 bases; unmatched bases: 5. This CDR3 is 12 amino acids long. The V gene's germline CDR1 is MDHEN and CDR2 SYDVKM. The CDR3 coding sequence is TGTGCCAGCAGGGACAGGGTCCTTGAGCAGTACTTC. Translation: CASRDRVLEQYF.

The V and J genes are TRBV24-1 and TRBJ2-2, with D tentatively TRBD1 (6 bases). The germline V gene has CDR1 KGHDR and CDR2 SFDVKD. This CDR3 region has 14 residues. Trimming took 8 bases from V and 1 from J, leaving 10 bases between them. The CDR3 sequence is CATNPGQNTGELFF. DNA of the CDR3: TGTGCCACCAACCCGGGACAGAACACCGGGGAGCTGTTTTTT.

The sample holds a few counts of this clonotype. The rearrangement joins TRBV29-1 to TRBJ2-2; D unresolved. The CDR3 is made up of 14 amino acids. V was pared by 7 bases and J by 3 bases, with 15 bases between. The germline gives CDR1 SQVTM, CDR2 ANQGSEA. The DNA for the CDR3 is TGCAGCGCCCAAATCGTACGGGACACCGGGGAGCTGTTTTTT. This codes for CSAQIVRDTGELFF.

This clonotype was recorded many times. The gene calls are TRBV27 and TRBJ2-7; 8 bases agree with TRBD2. The junction had 4 bases not matched to a gene; V was cut back by 0 bases and J by 3 bases. Germline V lookup: CDR1 MNHEY, CDR2 SMNVEV (reference sequence). The CDR3 has 15 amino acids. As DNA, the CDR3 is TGTGCCAGCAGTTTATCACTAGCGGCCGTCTACGAGCAGTACTTC. It yields the protein CASSLSLAAVYEQYF.

This clonotype was observed a handful of times. The rearrangement joins TRBV28 to TRBJ2-5; D is tentatively TRBD1 or TRBD2 (6 bases each). Germline lookup yields CDR1 MDHEN and CDR2 SYDVKM. The CDR3 is made up of 12 amino acids. Between the trimmed V and J ends, which lost 5 bases and 13 bases, there was a span of 17 bases. In nucleotides, the CDR3 is TGTGCCAGCAGTCTGGGGGGCAGGGGACGGTACTTC. Its protein product is CASSLGGRGRYF.

The rearrangement joins TRBV20-1 to TRBJ2-1; 8 bases are a match to TRBD2. This CDR3 region has 14 residues. In germline, CDR1 is DFQATT, CDR2 SNEGSKA (reference sequence). V shed 6 bases and J 6 bases; nucleotides not matched to a gene: 10. The CDR3 sequence: CSAQRERVFNEQFF. In nucleotides, the CDR3 is TGCAGTGCACAGCGGGAGAGAGTATTCAATGAGCAGTTCTTC.

This chain links TRBV19 with TRBJ1-5; D remains unclear. The CDR3 consists of 15 residues. Germline-derived CDR1 and CDR2 are LNHDA and SQIVND (reference sequence). The V gene lost 3 bases and the J gene lost 0 bases, with 9 bases spanning the gap. The CDR3 sequence: CASSIRPNSNQPQHF. The CDR3 nucleotides read TGTGCCAGTAGTATTAGGCCTAATAGCAATCAGCCCCAGCATTTT.